These 20 T cell receptor beta chains were sequenced from one sample in a study of T cell responses to AZD1222 COVID-19 vaccine (dated by TCRdb to the early 2020s). Taken with the paper, the label for time point translates to: about 28 days (+/-7) after the second vaccine dose. The method was the immunoSEQ multiplex PCR assay. TCRdb took this table from immuneACCESS and kept in-frame rearrangements with V and J called. Such tables lack part of the clones; where checked against another copy, unresolved V genes explain under half of the gap, and the rest is unexplained. The sample table holds tens of thousands of clones, of which about nine tenths were seen once. 15% to 20% of the sample comes from the top ten. Here the sequenced sample was peripheral blood, taken 28 days after the second AZD1222 dose. All receptors come from an adult who received the AZD1222 COVID-19 vaccine.

The chain employs TRBV29-1 and TRBJ1-2; the D gene is possibly TRBD1 (6 bases). The CDR3 loop spans 11 amino acids. CDR1 and CDR2 from the germline V gene are SQVTM and ANQGSEA. Trimming pared 7 bases from V and 8 bases from J, leaving 14 bases between. CDR3 in amino acids: CSGGAVEGYTF. The CDR3 DNA follows: TGCAGCGGGGGGGCAGTCGAAGGCTACACCTTC.

The V gene is TRBV28, the J gene TRBJ1-1; 7 bases align to TRBD1. This CDR3 comprises 15 residues. In germline, CDR1 is MDHEN, CDR2 SYDVKM. V shed 5 bases and J 0 bases; nucleotides not matched to a gene: 6. Written as DNA, the CDR3 is TGTGCCAGCAGTGAACAGGGGTCCATGAACACTGAAGCTTTCTTT. Translating gives CASSEQGSMNTEAFF.

The rearrangement links TRBV9 to TRBJ2-3; TRBD1 is a possible D gene (5 bases). CDR1 SGDLS and CDR2 YYNGEE come from the germline V gene. The CDR3 extends over 13 amino acids. Trimming shortened V by 1 base and J by 4 bases, and 7 bases separated the two germline ends. CDR3 protein: CASSVQGADTQYF. CDR3 in DNA: TGTGCCAGCAGCGTACAGGGCGCAGATACGCAGTATTTT.

The V gene is TRBV27, the J gene TRBJ1-2; 9 nucleotides line up with TRBD1. In germline, CDR1 is MNHEY, CDR2 SMNVEV (reference sequence). V shed 2 bases and J 6 bases; nucleotides not matched to a gene: 7. The CDR3 loop spans 15 amino acids. The CDR3 DNA is TGTGCCAGCAGTTTAGCCGGGACAGGGTCGAATGGCTACACCTTC. It codes for CASSLAGTGSNGYTF.

The chain carries TRBV4-3 and TRBJ2-6; weak D call: TRBD1 (5 bases). V was clipped by 6 bases and J by 0 bases, with 12 bases between them. Germline CDR1 is LGHNA and CDR2 is YSLEER. The CDR3 runs 16 residues. CDR3 in DNA: TGCGCCAGCAGTACCGACAGAAACTCTGGGGCCAACGTCCTGACTTTC. Amino acids: CASSTDRNSGANVLTF.

The chain is built from TRBV19 and TRBJ2-1; D possibly uses TRBD1 or TRBD2 (6 bases each). The ends were cut back, 7 bases at V and 6 bases at J, with 13 bases in the middle. The CDR3 covers 13 residues. CDR1 is LNHDA, CDR2 SQIVND, per germline (reference sequence). CDR3 sequence (DNA): TGTGCCAGTAAGGGGCCGGGGGCCAATGAGCAGTTCTTC. It codes for CASKGPGANEQFF.

The rearrangement joins TRBV27 to TRBJ2-3; 8 bases agree with TRBD2. This CDR3 spans 15 amino acids. Germline-derived CDR1 and CDR2 are MNHEY and SMNVEV (reference sequence). V gave up 2 bases and J gave up 5 bases; unmatched junction bases: 6. CDR3 nucleotides: TGTGCCAGCAGTTTACGGCGGGGGGAACTAGATACGCAGTATTTT. The encoded protein is CASSLRRGELDTQYF.

The CDR3 DNA reads as TGTGCCAGCAGCGCCTACAATGAGCAGTTCTTC. Its translation is CASSAYNEQFF. The V call is TRBV7-2, the J call TRBJ2-1; D is ambiguous. Looked up from germline, CDR1 is SGHTA and CDR2 is FQGNSA. The CDR3 is made up of 11 amino acids. Deletions cut 5 bases from V and 2 bases from J, with 1 base between.

The chain links TRBV19 to TRBJ1-1, with 8 bases fitting TRBD1. J gave up 3 bases and V 5 bases, and 11 bases lay outside the gene matches. Germline V CDR1 and CDR2: LNHDA, SQIVND (reference sequence). CDR3 length equals 16 residues. This chain's CDR3 is CASSPWTGTGDTEAFF. The CDR3 nucleotides are TGTGCCAGTAGTCCCTGGACAGGGACCGGGGACACTGAAGCTTTCTTT.

V gene TRBV5-5 combines with J gene TRBJ1-5, with D possibly TRBD1 on 5 matching bases. The CDR3 runs 17 residues. From germline, CDR1 is SGHKS and CDR2 YYEKEE (reference sequence). The V and J ends lost 0 bases and 3 bases respectively, with 16 bases between them. CDR3 loop: CASSLALGQGPNQPQHF. The CDR3 coding sequence is TGTGCCAGCAGCTTGGCCTTGGGGCAGGGCCCCAATCAGCCCCAGCATTTT.

The chain recombines TRBV2 with TRBJ2-1, with D perhaps matching TRBD1 (6 bases). Trimming took off 9 bases at V and 12 bases at J, with 15 bases between the two ends. Germline V gene data show CDR1 as SNHLY and CDR2 as FYNNEI. This CDR3 region has 11 residues. The DNA of the CDR3 is TGTGCCAGGGGGACAATTGAAGGGCAGTTCTTC. Protein: CARGTIEGQFF.

This clone was seen only once. V is TRBV4-3 and J is TRBJ1-2; 7 bases match TRBD1. There are 15 residues in the CDR3. V lost 0 bases, J lost 5 bases, and 6 bases stayed unmatched. Per germline, CDR1 LGHNA and CDR2 YSLEER. CDR3 bases: TGCGCCAGCAGCCAAGATAGGTTGGGACAGTATGGCTACACCTTC. Its protein is CASSQDRLGQYGYTF.

The chain employs TRBV6-2 or TRBV6-3 and TRBJ1-2, with D unclear. The CDR3 has 13 amino acids. V was cut by 0 bases and J by 4 bases, with 6 bases left in between. Germline V gene data show CDR1 as MNHEY and CDR2 as SVGEGT. Here the CDR3 reads CASSYSPAYGYTF. The CDR3 DNA reads TGTGCCAGCAGTTACTCGCCAGCCTATGGCTACACCTTC.

The J gene is TRBJ1-4, the V gene TRBV5-5, with D unresolved. The ends were cut back, 4 bases at V and 0 bases at J, with 13 bases in the middle. The length of the CDR3 is 16 residues. The germline V gene encodes CDR1 SGHKS and CDR2 YYEKEE (reference sequence). This CDR3 is CASSLGPAATNEKLFF. DNA of the CDR3: TGTGCCAGCAGCCTAGGGCCTGCTGCAACTAATGAAAAACTGTTTTTT. Using reference TRBV5-5 and TRBJ1-4 for the parts outside the CDR3, the full variable domain is DAGVTQSPTHLIKTRGQQVTLRCSPISGHKSVSWYQQVLGQGPQFIFQYYEKEERGRGNFPDRFSARQFPNYSSELNVNALLLGDSALYLCASSLGPAATNEKLFFGSGTQLSVL.

The chain recombines TRBV21-1 with TRBJ2-7; TRBD1, the table's D call, lacks a check against the DNA. TRBV21-1 is a pseudogene segment. This CDR3 is built from 15 residues. The CDR3 nucleotides are TGTGCCAGCAGCACCCGGGACAGGTCCCCCTACGAGCAGTACTTC. Translated, it gives CASSTRDRSPYEQYF.

The rearrangement links TRBV7-9 to TRBJ2-1; 9 nucleotides agree with TRBD2. V trimming: 5 bases; J trimming: 9 bases; junction bases outside the gene matches: 11. Germline V lookup: CDR1 SEHNR, CDR2 FQNEAQ (reference sequence). CDR3 size: 15 residues. Here the CDR3 DNA reads TGTGCCAGCAGCCCCTCCGGGACTAGCATCCGTGAGCAGTTCTTC. The encoded protein is CASSPSGTSIREQFF. The full variable domain, its missing parts supplied by reference TRBV7-9 and TRBJ2-1, is DTGVSQNPRHKITKRGQNVTFRCDPISEHNRLYWYRQTLGQGPEFLTYFQNEAQLEKSRLLSDRFSAERPKGSFSTLEIQRTEQGDSAMYLCASSPSGTSIREQFFGPGTRLTVL.

In nucleotides, the CDR3 is TGTGCCAGCAGCCAAGATACTATGGCGGGGGCCACTATCGAGCAGTACTTC. It encodes CASSQDTMAGATIEQYF. V is TRBV3-1 (or the pseudogene TRBV3-2) and J is TRBJ2-7, with D possibly TRBD2 on 7 matching bases. Germline CDR1 and CDR2: LGHDT and YNNKEL (reference sequence). CDR3 length equals 17 residues. Trimming removed 0 bases at V and 6 bases at J, with 21 bases between.

The V and J genes are TRBV6-5 and TRBJ2-7; TRBD1 matches 7 bases. The germline V gene has CDR1 MNHEY and CDR2 SVGAGI. V shed 5 bases and J 2 bases; nucleotides not matched to a gene: 3. The CDR3 is 13 amino acids. The CDR3 here is CASSRDRAYEQYF. For the CDR3, the DNA is TGTGCCAGCAGTCGGGACAGAGCCTACGAGCAGTACTTC.

This chain joins TRBV7-2 and TRBJ2-3; 7 bases are shared with TRBD2. There are 14 residues in the CDR3. Unmatched junction bases numbered 3, after V lost 3 bases and J lost 3 bases. From germline, CDR1 is SGHTA and CDR2 FQGNSA. The CDR3 region has the DNA TGTGCCAGCAGCTTTCGACTAGCAACAGATACGCAGTATTTT. This gives the protein CASSFRLATDTQYF.

V is TRBV4-3 and J is TRBJ1-5; D call uncertain. V lost 1 base and J 7 bases, leaving 17 bases between the germline ends. The CDR3 sequence is 16 residues long. The germline gives CDR1 LGHNA, CDR2 YSLEER. CDR3 DNA sequence: TGCGCCAGCAGCCAAGGGATGGGAGGTAAGCGGCAGCCCCAGCATTTT. This encodes CASSQGMGGKRQPQHF.